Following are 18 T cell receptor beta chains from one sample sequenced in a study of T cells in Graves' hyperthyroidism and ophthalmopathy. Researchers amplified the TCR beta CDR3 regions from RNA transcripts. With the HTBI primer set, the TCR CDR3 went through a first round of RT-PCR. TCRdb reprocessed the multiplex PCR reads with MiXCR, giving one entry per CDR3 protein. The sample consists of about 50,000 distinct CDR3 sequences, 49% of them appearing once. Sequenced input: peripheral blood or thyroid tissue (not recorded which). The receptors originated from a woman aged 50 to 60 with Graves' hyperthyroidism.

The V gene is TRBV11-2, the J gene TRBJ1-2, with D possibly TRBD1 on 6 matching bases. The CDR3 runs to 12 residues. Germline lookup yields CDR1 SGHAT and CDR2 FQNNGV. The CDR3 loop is CASPTGRYGYTF. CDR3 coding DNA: TGTGCTAGCCCTACAGGGAGGTATGGCTACACCTTC.

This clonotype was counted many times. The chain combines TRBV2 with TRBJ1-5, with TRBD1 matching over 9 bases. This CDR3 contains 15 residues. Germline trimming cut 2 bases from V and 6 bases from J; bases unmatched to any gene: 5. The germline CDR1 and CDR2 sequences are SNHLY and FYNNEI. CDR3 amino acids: CASSETGGRSQPQHF. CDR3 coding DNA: TGTGCCAGCAGTGAAACAGGGGGCAGGAGTCAGCCCCAGCATTTT. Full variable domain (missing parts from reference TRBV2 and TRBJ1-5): EPEVTQTPSHQVTQMGQEVILRCVPISNHLYFYWYRQILGQKVEFLVSFYNNEISEKSEIFDDQFSVERPDGSNFTLKIRSTKLEDSAMYFCASSETGGRSQPQHFGDGTRLSIL.

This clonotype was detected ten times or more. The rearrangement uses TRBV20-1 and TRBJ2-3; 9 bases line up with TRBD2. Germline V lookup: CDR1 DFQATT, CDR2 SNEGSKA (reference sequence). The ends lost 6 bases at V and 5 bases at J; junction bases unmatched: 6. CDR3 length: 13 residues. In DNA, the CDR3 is TGCAGTGCCCGGAGGCGGGGGGGAGATACGCAGTATTTT. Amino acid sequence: CSARRRGGDTQYF.

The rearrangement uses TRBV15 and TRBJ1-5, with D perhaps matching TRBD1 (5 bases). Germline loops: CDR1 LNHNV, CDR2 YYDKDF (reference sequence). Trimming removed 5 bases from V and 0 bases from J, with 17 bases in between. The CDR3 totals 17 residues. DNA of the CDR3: TGTGCCACCAGCCGGGGCCAGATAGAATATAGCAATCAGCCCCAGCATTTT. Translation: CATSRGQIEYSNQPQHF.

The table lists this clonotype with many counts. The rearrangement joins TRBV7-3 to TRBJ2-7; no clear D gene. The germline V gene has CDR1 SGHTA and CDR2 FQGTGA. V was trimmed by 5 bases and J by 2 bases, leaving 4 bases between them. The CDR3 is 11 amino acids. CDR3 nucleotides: TGTGCCAGCAGCCCTGCCTACGAGCAGTACTTC. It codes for CASSPAYEQYF.

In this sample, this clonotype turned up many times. CDR3 residues: CASSLGRYSNQPQHF. The CDR3, as DNA: TGTGCCAGCAGTCTTGGAAGATATAGCAATCAGCCCCAGCATTTT. This chain connects TRBV6-2 or TRBV6-3 to TRBJ1-5; D is uncertain. The CDR3 has 15 amino acids. Germline CDR1 reads MNHEY; CDR2 reads SVGEGT. Between the trimmed V and J ends, which lost 5 bases and 0 bases, there was a span of 11 bases.

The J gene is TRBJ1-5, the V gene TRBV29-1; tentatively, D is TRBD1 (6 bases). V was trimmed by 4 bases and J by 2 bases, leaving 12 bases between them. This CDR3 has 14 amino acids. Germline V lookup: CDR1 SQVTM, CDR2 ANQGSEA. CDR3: CSVGQGIGNQPQHF. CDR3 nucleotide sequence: TGCAGCGTTGGGCAGGGGATCGGCAATCAGCCCCAGCATTTT.

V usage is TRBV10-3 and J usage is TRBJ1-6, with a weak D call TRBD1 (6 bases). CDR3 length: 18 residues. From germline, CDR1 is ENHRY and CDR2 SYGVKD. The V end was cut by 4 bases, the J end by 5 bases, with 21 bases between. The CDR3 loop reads CAISAQGWSDSNNSPLHF. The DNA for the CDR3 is TGTGCCATCAGTGCGCAGGGGTGGTCGGACAGCAATAATTCACCCCTCCACTTT.

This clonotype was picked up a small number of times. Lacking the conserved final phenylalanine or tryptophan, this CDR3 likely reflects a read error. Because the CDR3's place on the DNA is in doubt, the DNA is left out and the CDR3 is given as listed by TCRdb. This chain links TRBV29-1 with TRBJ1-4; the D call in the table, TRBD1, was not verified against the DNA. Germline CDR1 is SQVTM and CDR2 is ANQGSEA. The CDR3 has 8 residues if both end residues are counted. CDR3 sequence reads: CSVVLLGV.

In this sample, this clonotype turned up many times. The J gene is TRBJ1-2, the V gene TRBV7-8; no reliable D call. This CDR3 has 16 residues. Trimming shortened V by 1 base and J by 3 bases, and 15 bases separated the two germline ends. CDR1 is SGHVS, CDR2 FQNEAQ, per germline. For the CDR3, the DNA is TGTGCCAGCAGCTTAGGACGGGTGGGCACTTACTATGGCTACACCTTC. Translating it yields CASSLGRVGTYYGYTF.

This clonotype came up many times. CDR3 sequence: CASSEAGVTETQYF. CDR3 nucleotide sequence: TGTGCCAGCAGTGAAGCGGGGGTTACAGAGACCCAGTACTTC. The V gene is TRBV6-1, the J gene TRBJ2-5; perhaps D is TRBD1 or TRBD2 (5 bases each). V shed 0 bases and J shed 4 bases, with 9 bases lying between them. This CDR3 is built from 14 residues. Germline V lookup: CDR1 MNHNS, CDR2 SASEGT.

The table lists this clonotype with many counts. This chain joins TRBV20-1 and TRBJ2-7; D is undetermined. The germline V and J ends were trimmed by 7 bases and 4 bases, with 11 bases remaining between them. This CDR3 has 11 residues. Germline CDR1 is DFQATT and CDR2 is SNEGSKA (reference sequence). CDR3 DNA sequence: TGCAGTGTCAGGCGGAAGTACGAGCAGTACTTC. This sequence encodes CSVRRKYEQYF.

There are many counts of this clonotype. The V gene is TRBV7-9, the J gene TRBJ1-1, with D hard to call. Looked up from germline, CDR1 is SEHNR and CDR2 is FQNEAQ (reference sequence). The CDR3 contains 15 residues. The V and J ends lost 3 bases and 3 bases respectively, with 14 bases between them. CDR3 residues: CASSLVRGFDTEAFF. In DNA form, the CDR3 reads TGTGCCAGCAGCTTGGTCCGGGGATTTGACACTGAAGCTTTCTTT.

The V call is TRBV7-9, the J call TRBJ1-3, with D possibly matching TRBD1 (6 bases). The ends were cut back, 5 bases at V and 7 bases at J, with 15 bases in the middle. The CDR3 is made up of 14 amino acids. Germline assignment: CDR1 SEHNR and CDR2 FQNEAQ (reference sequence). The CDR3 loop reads CASSPPGEGNTIYF. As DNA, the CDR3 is TGTGCCAGCAGCCCTCCAGGGGAGGGTAACACCATATATTTT.

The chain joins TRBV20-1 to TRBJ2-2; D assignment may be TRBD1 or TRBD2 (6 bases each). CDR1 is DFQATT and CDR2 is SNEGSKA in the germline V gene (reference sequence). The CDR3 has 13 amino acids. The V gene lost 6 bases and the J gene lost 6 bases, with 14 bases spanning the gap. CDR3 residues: CSARGWGAGELFF. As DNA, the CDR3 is TGCAGTGCGAGGGGGTGGGGGGCCGGGGAGCTGTTTTTT.

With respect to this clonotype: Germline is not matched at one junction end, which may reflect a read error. CDR3 amino acids: CSSSAGPVYEQYF. The DNA of the CDR3 is TGTTCCAGCAGCGCAGGGCCCGTCTACGAGCAGTACTTC. The chain recombines TRBV7-6 with TRBJ2-7; TRBD1 is a possible D gene (5 bases). CDR1 and CDR2 from the germline V gene are SGHVS and FNYEAQ. The CDR3 covers 13 residues.

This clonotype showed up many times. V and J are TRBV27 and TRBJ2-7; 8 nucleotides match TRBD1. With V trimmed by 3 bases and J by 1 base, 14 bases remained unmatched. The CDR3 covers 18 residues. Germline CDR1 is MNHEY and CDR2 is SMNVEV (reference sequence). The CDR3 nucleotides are TGTGCCAGCAGTTTCACAGGGGGATGGACTGGGGGATCCTACGAGCAGTACTTC. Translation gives CASSFTGGWTGGSYEQYF.

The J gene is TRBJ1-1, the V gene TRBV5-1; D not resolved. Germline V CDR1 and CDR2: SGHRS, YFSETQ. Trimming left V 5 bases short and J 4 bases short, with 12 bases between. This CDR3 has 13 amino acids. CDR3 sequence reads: CASRSKGSTEAFF. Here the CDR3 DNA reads TGCGCCAGCAGGTCAAAGGGTAGCACTGAAGCTTTCTTT.